The 30 T cell receptor beta chains given below trace back to one sample, sequenced in a study of blood T cell repertoires in COVID-19. Generated by immunoSEQ multiplex PCR, the TCRdb table keeps only in-frame clones and is missing some. This sample has 75,000 or so clones, with over 80% found just once. Material: peripheral blood. The receptors derive from a man aged 45 to 65 with acute or convalescent COVID-19.

J is TRBJ2-5 and V is TRBV5-1, with 7 nucleotides matching TRBD2. CDR1 is SGHRS, CDR2 YFSETQ, per germline. CDR3 length: 16 amino acids. V lost 2 bases, J lost 0 bases, and 7 bases stayed unmatched. CDR3 protein: CASSLPSGVYQETQYF. The DNA for the CDR3 is TGCGCCAGCAGCTTACCAAGCGGGGTGTACCAAGAGACCCAGTACTTC.

The V gene is TRBV5-8, the J gene TRBJ1-2, with 7 bases matching TRBD1. Trimming took 2 bases from V and 0 from J; bases not matched to a gene: 4. This CDR3 comprises 15 residues. CDR1 and CDR2 (germline): SGHTS, YDEGEE. The CDR3 region has the DNA TGTGCCAGCAGCTTCGGGGACAGACCTAACTATGGCTACACCTTC. It is translated as CASSFGDRPNYGYTF.

The chain employs TRBV5-1 and TRBJ1-4, with 7 bases that match TRBD1. Per the germline V gene, CDR1 is SGHRS and CDR2 is YFSETQ. This CDR3 region has 17 residues. V gave up 5 bases and J gave up 2 bases; unmatched junction bases: 12. The CDR3 nucleotides are TGCGCCAGCAGTCGGGACAGCGTTAAGATTACTAATGAAAAACTGTTTTTT. It translates to CASSRDSVKITNEKLFF.

V is TRBV14 and J is TRBJ2-5, with 15 bases that match TRBD2. This CDR3 region has 14 residues. With 3 bases clipped from V and 11 bases from J, the junction kept 4 bases outside the gene matches. From germline, CDR1 is SGHDN and CDR2 FVKESK. The CDR3 DNA reads as TGTGCCAGCAGCCACCCCGGGACTAGCGGGAGGCAGTACTTC. Translation: CASSHPGTSGRQYF.

This clone came up once. The genes are TRBV7-9 and TRBJ1-4, with D possibly being TRBD1 (6 bases). Germline V gene lookup returns CDR1 SEHNR and CDR2 FQNEAQ (reference sequence). The CDR3 length is 16 residues. With 0 bases removed from V and 8 bases from J, the gap between germline ends came to 16 bases. CDR3 sequence (DNA): TGTGCCAGCAGCTTAGCGGGGGACACCCTTAAAGAAAAACTGTTTTTT. It yields the protein CASSLAGDTLKEKLFF.

The V call is TRBV19, the J call TRBJ2-1; 13 bases fit TRBD2. V trimming: 5 bases; J trimming: 7 bases; junction bases outside the gene matches: 8. The CDR3 sequence is 16 residues long. In germline, CDR1 is LNHDA, CDR2 SQIVND (reference sequence). CDR3 protein: CASSRTSGRVNNEQFF. CDR3 sequence (DNA): TGTGCCAGTAGTCGGACTAGCGGGAGAGTTAATAATGAGCAGTTCTTC.

The CDR3 DNA reads TGTGCCAGCAGCGTAGGGTCTAGCGTAGATCTCTACGAGCAGTACTTC. The encoded protein is CASSVGSSVDLYEQYF. V and J are TRBV9 and TRBJ2-7, with D possibly TRBD2 on 6 matching bases. V was cut by 0 bases and J by 3 bases, with 16 bases left in between. Germline V gene data show CDR1 as SGDLS and CDR2 as YYNGEE. This CDR3 has 16 residues.

This chain uses TRBV28 with TRBJ2-7, with 9 bases identical to TRBD1. Germline V gene lookup returns CDR1 MDHEN and CDR2 SYDVKM. Unmatched junction bases numbered 0, after V lost 2 bases and J lost 4 bases. The CDR3 covers 13 residues. CDR3: CASSLGTGYEQYF. In DNA form, the CDR3 reads TGTGCCAGCAGTTTAGGGACAGGGTACGAGCAGTACTTC.

This clone was picked up one time. The chain has TRBV19 and TRBJ2-2, with D possibly being TRBD1 (6 bases). The ends were cut back, 5 bases at V and 4 bases at J, with 14 bases in the middle. The germline CDR1 and CDR2 sequences are LNHDA and SQIVND (reference sequence). The CDR3 runs to 15 residues. CDR3 protein: CASSAPTGFTGELFF. The CDR3 DNA follows: TGTGCCAGTAGTGCGCCTACAGGGTTCACCGGGGAGCTGTTTTTT. Using reference TRBV19 and TRBJ2-2 for the parts outside the CDR3, the full variable domain is DGGITQSPKYLFRKEGQNVTLSCEQNLNHDAMYWYRQDPGQGLRLIYYSQIVNDFQKGDIAEGYSVSREKKESFPLTVTSAQKNPTAFYLCASSAPTGFTGELFFGEGSRLTVL.

This clone was counted once. J is TRBJ1-4 and V is TRBV5-1; no clear D gene. Between the trimmed V and J ends, which lost 4 bases and 4 bases, there was a span of 11 bases. Germline V gene lookup returns CDR1 SGHRS and CDR2 YFSETQ. The CDR3 contains 14 residues. This CDR3 is CASSTTGSNEKLFF. The CDR3, as DNA: TGCGCCAGCAGCACGACGGGGAGTAATGAAAAACTGTTTTTT.

This chain connects TRBV4-3 to TRBJ2-2; no reliable D call. Germline V gene data show CDR1 as LGHNA and CDR2 as YSLEER. The CDR3 spans 13 residues. The V end lost 0 bases, the J end lost 6 bases, and 5 bases lay between the germline ends. CDR3: CASSQETAGELFF. For the CDR3, the DNA is TGCGCCAGCAGCCAAGAAACTGCCGGGGAGCTGTTTTTT.

V usage is TRBV11-2 and J usage is TRBJ1-4; TRBD1 matches at 10 bases. CDR1 and CDR2 (germline): SGHAT, FQNNGV. This CDR3 is built from 15 residues. The V gene end was trimmed by 5 bases and the J gene end by 7 bases; junction bases not matched to a gene: 7. CDR3 sequence reads: CASSASGTGVEKLFF. CDR3 DNA: TGTGCCAGCAGCGCCTCCGGGACAGGGGTTGAAAAACTGTTTTTT.

The chain is built from TRBV11-3 and TRBJ1-1, with D possibly TRBD1 on 6 matching bases. The CDR3 has 15 residues. CDR1 and CDR2 from the germline V gene are SGHNT and YENEEA. The V and J ends lost 3 bases and 6 bases respectively, with 17 bases between them. The CDR3 DNA follows: TGTGCCAGCAGCTTCCGATCAGGGGTAGTTGCTGAAGCTTTCTTT. This sequence encodes CASSFRSGVVAEAFF.

The V and J genes are TRBV4-1 and TRBJ1-2; 7 nucleotides match TRBD1. CDR3 length: 15 amino acids. V shed 3 bases, J shed 3 bases, and the junction held 7 bases outside the gene matches. CDR1 is MGHRA, CDR2 YSYEKL, per germline. In nucleotides, the CDR3 is TGCGCCAGCAGCCAGGAGGGACAGAGCGACTATGGCTACACCTTC. Amino acids: CASSQEGQSDYGYTF.

The chain couples TRBV29-1 to TRBJ1-1, with no clear D. Germline CDR1 and CDR2: SQVTM and ANQGSEA. The CDR3 loop spans 13 amino acids. Trimming took off 4 bases at V and 1 base at J, with 10 bases between the two ends. The CDR3: CSVGVQRNTEAFF. DNA of the CDR3: TGCAGCGTTGGGGTACAGAGGAACACTGAAGCTTTCTTT.

The chain has TRBV5-1 and TRBJ2-2, with 7 bases matching TRBD1. CDR3 length equals 14 residues. The germline CDR1 and CDR2 sequences are SGHRS and YFSETQ. V shed 4 bases and J 5 bases; nucleotides not matched to a gene: 5. CDR3: CASSQIQGTGELFF. The CDR3 DNA reads TGCGCCAGCAGCCAAATACAGGGGACCGGGGAGCTGTTTTTT.

The chain couples TRBV7-9 to TRBJ1-4; D is perhaps TRBD1 (5 bases). The germline V gene has CDR1 SEHNR and CDR2 FQNEAQ (reference sequence). The CDR3 contains 14 residues. V lost 5 bases and J 7 bases, leaving 14 bases between the germline ends. The CDR3 region is CASSRHGGREKLFF. CDR3 in DNA: TGTGCCAGCAGCAGGCACGGGGGTCGTGAAAAACTGTTTTTT.

This clone is labeled as medium-sized. The rearrangement joins TRBV6-2 or TRBV6-3 to TRBJ2-7; D remains ambiguous. The CDR3 totals 14 residues. V lost 6 bases to trimming and J lost 2 bases, with 14 bases between them. Germline values: CDR1 MNHEY, CDR2 SVGEGT. The CDR3: CASSRAPMTYEQYF. The CDR3 nucleotides are TGTGCCAGCAGCCGGGCCCCGATGACCTACGAGCAGTACTTC.

This chain joins TRBV7-2 and TRBJ1-1; D may be TRBD1 (5 bases). Germline V CDR1 and CDR2: SGHTA, FQGNSA. The ends were cut back, 1 base at V and 4 bases at J, with 13 bases in the middle. CDR3 size: 15 residues. CDR3 sequence: CASSLVARRGTEAFF. As DNA, the CDR3 is TGTGCCAGCAGCTTAGTCGCCAGGAGGGGCACTGAAGCTTTCTTT. The full variable domain, completed using reference TRBV7-2 and TRBJ1-1, is GAGVSQSPSNKVTEKGKDVELRCDPISGHTALYWYRQSLGQGLEFLIYFQGNSAPDKSGLPSDRFSAERTGGSVSTLTIQRTQQEDSAVYLCASSLVARRGTEAFFGQGTRLTVV.

The rearrangement joins TRBV30 to TRBJ1-2; tentative D call: TRBD1 (5 bases). This CDR3 comprises 11 residues. CDR1 and CDR2 from the germline V gene are GTSNPN and SVGIG (reference sequence). V lost 0 bases and J 13 bases, leaving 12 bases between the germline ends. The CDR3 DNA reads TGTGCCTGGAGTGTAGGGGCATCCCCCACCTTC. Its translation is CAWSVGASPTF.

The V and J genes are TRBV25-1 and TRBJ1-2; D remains ambiguous. The V gene lost 3 bases and the J gene lost 2 bases, with 7 bases spanning the gap. The CDR3 loop spans 13 amino acids. Germline CDR1 is MGHDK and CDR2 is SYGVNS. CDR3 in amino acids: CASSEYRNYGYTF. The CDR3 DNA reads TGTGCCAGCAGTGAGTACAGAAACTATGGCTACACCTTC.

The chain uses TRBV7-9 and TRBJ2-7; TRBD2 matches at 7 bases. This CDR3 is 17 amino acids long. The germline V gene has CDR1 SEHNR and CDR2 FQNEAQ (reference sequence). The V segment lost 5 bases and the J segment 0 bases; nucleotides outside the gene matches: 13. The CDR3 DNA follows: TGTGCCAGCAGCCATATTATAAGCGGGAAGAGCTCCTACGAGCAGTACTTC. Translating it yields CASSHIISGKSSYEQYF.

This chain links TRBV7-2 with TRBJ2-1, with D perhaps TRBD1 (5 bases). The germline gives CDR1 SGHTA, CDR2 FQGNSA. The V end was cut by 6 bases, the J end by 6 bases, with 18 bases between. This CDR3 has 15 residues. CDR3 sequence (DNA): TGTGCCAGCAGTTCCAGGGTAGATAGAGGCAATGAGCAGTTCTTC. This encodes CASSSRVDRGNEQFF.

This clone has a single count. The rearrangement uses TRBV28 and TRBJ2-7, with D unresolved. Germline V gene sequence: CDR1 MDHEN, CDR2 SYDVKM. The CDR3 has 12 residues. The V and J ends lost 6 bases and 0 bases respectively, with 6 bases between them. CDR3 DNA sequence: TGTGCCAGCAGCCTCGTCTCCTACGAGCAGTACTTC. This codes for CASSLVSYEQYF.

J is TRBJ1-2 and V is TRBV7-9; 7 bases are shared with TRBD1. With 5 bases clipped from V and 4 bases from J, the junction kept 4 bases outside the gene matches. The germline CDR1 and CDR2 sequences are SEHNR and FQNEAQ (reference sequence). The CDR3 runs to 13 residues. CDR3 DNA: TGTGCCAGCAGCCCGGGACAGCTCTATGGCTACACCTTC. This gives the protein CASSPGQLYGYTF.

The V gene is TRBV28, the J gene TRBJ1-1; possible D gene TRBD1, 6 bases. Germline loops: CDR1 MDHEN, CDR2 SYDVKM. Trimming pared 5 bases from V and 3 bases from J, leaving 19 bases between. The CDR3 has 16 amino acids. As DNA, the CDR3 is TGTGCCAGCAGTAAACCTTTCCAGGGGACGGACACTGAAGCTTTCTTT. This codes for CASSKPFQGTDTEAFF.

The chain links TRBV3-1 (or the pseudogene TRBV3-2) to TRBJ1-5; tentatively, D is TRBD1 (6 bases). The ends were cut back, 0 bases at V and 4 bases at J, with 13 bases in the middle. The germline V gene encodes CDR1 LGHDT and CDR2 YNNKEL (reference sequence). The CDR3 totals 16 residues. CDR3 sequence (DNA): TGTGCCAGCAGCCAAGATGGTGCAGGGGTAAATCAGCCCCAGCATTTT. It yields the protein CASSQDGAGVNQPQHF.

V and J are TRBV28 and TRBJ2-7, with a weak D call TRBD1 (6 bases). The CDR3 has 13 residues. CDR1 MDHEN and CDR2 SYDVKM come from the germline V gene. V was shortened by 2 bases and J by 3 bases, with 8 bases between the two germline ends. CDR3 sequence: CASSLGQSYEQYF. The CDR3 DNA follows: TGTGCCAGCAGTTTAGGACAGAGCTACGAGCAGTACTTC.

This clone occurred a few times. The rearrangement uses TRBV28 and TRBJ1-1; unclear D gene. Trimming cost V 4 bases and J 1 base, with 4 bases left between them. This CDR3 has 12 amino acids. Germline assignment: CDR1 MDHEN and CDR2 SYDVKM. The CDR3 DNA sequence: TGTGCCAGCAGTTCCTCGAACACTGAAGCTTTCTTT. Translated, it gives CASSSSNTEAFF.

The J gene is TRBJ2-3, the V gene TRBV11-2, with D unclear. The V gene lost 6 bases and the J gene lost 6 bases, with 7 bases spanning the gap. The germline V gene has CDR1 SGHAT and CDR2 FQNNGV. CDR3 length equals 11 residues. The CDR3 region is CASSYQDTQYF. The CDR3 DNA follows: TGTGCCAGCAGTTATCAGGATACGCAGTATTTT.